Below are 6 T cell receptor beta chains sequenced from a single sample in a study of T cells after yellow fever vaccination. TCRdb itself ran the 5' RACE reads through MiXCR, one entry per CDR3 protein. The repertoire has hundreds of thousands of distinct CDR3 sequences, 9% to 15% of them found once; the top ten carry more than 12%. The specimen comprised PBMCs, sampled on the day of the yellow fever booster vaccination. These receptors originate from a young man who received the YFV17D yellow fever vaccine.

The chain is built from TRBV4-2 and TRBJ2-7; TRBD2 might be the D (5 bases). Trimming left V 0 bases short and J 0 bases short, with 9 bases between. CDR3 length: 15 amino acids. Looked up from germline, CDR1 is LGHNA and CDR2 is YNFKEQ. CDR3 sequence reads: CASSQEEGASYEQYF. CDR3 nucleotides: TGTGCCAGCAGCCAAGAAGAGGGCGCCTCCTACGAGCAGTACTTC.

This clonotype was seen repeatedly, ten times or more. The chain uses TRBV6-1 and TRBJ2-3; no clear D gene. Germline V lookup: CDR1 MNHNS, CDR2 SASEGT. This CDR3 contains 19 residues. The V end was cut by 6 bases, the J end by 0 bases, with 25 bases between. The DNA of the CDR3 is TGTGCCAGCAGCCCCGGTCGTAACCCTGACGCCACTAGCACAGATACGCAGTATTTT. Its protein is CASSPGRNPDATSTDTQYF.

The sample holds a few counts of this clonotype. CDR3 protein: CSARGLSSGELFF. CDR3 in DNA: TGCAGTGCTAGAGGGTTAAGTAGCGGGGAGCTGTTTTTT. The chain has TRBV20-1 and TRBJ2-2; no reliable D call. The CDR3 covers 13 residues. From germline, CDR1 is DFQATT and CDR2 SNEGSKA (reference sequence). V gave up 1 base and J gave up 7 bases, with 10 bases separating them.

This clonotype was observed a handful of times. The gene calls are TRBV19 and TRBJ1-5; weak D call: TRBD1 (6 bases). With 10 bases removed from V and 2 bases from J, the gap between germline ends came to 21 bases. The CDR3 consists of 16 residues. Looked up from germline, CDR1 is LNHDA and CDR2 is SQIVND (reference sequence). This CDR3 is CATNPPGGAGNQPQHF. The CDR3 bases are TGTGCCACCAACCCCCCGGGGGGGGCAGGCAATCAGCCCCAGCATTTT.

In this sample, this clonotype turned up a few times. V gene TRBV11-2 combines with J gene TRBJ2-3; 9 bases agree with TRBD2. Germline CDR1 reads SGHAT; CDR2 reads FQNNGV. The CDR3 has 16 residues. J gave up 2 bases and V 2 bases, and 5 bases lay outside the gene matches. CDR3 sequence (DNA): TGTGCCAGCAGCTTACATAGCGGGAGAAACACAGATACGCAGTATTTT. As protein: CASSLHSGRNTDTQYF.

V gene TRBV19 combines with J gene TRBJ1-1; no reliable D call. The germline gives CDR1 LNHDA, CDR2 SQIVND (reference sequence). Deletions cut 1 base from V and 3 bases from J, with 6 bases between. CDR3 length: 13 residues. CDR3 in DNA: TGTGCCAGTAGTATAGCGTCCGACACTGAAGCTTTCTTT. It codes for CASSIASDTEAFF.